The subject of this entry is one T cell receptor (beta chain). What it binds is unknown. Per the germline V gene, CDR1 is GTSNPN and CDR2 is SVGIG (reference sequence). The CDR3 contains 14 residues. V lost 8 bases to trimming and J lost 7 bases; unmatched junction nucleotides: 13. Investigators profiled TCR beta VDJ and CDR3 from genomic DNA template. One entry per CDR3 protein results from TCRdb running MiXCR on the reads. Found here are around 17,000 distinct CDR3 sequences, less than 45% of them singletons; the top ten hold approximately 83%. This sample is part of a study of CD8+CD57+ T cells in acquired aplastic anemia. Patients chosen for sequencing had shown CD8+CD57+ cell expansion by flow cytometry. Every patient had severe acquired aplastic anemia. The study's findings and limits: Patient CD8+CD57+ cells had less diversity than total CD4+ and CD8+ pools.

The V gene is TRBV30, the J gene TRBJ2-1; 8 bases agree with TRBD2. Specimen: CD8+CD57+ T cells sorted from PBMCs. Subset denoted: bead-enriched CD8+CD57+ effector memory T cells from SAA patients. The sequence came from a human donor with aplastic anemia. CDR3 amino acids: CAGTAAGAINEQFF. CDR3 nucleotide sequence: TGTGCCGGGACCGCAGCGGGGGCGATAAATGAGCAGTTCTTC.